This passage covers 26 T cell receptor beta chains from one sample sequenced in a study of CD8 T cells in Susac syndrome. Reverse transcription of 0.5 to 1 ug RNA was performed with random hexamers. MiXCR, applied by TCRdb to the immunoSEQ multiplex PCR reads, yields one record per CDR3 protein. The table includes some 95,000 distinct CDR3 sequences, approximately 95% detected once. The sample consisted of CD8+ T cells from PBMCs. The receptor set was obtained from a human donor in good health.

The chain couples TRBV20-1 to TRBJ2-7; 9 bases are a match to TRBD2. The trim removed 4 bases at V and 0 bases at J, leaving 4 bases unmatched. This CDR3 spans 14 amino acids. Germline V gives CDR1 DFQATT, CDR2 SNEGSKA (reference sequence). CDR3 DNA sequence: TGCAGTGCTACTAGCGGGGACTACTCCTACGAGCAGTACTTC. Residues: CSATSGDYSYEQYF.

The V and J genes are TRBV3-1 and TRBJ2-3; 9 bases match TRBD2. The CDR3 has 18 residues. V shed 4 bases, J shed 1 base, and the junction held 12 bases outside the gene matches. Germline V gene data show CDR1 as LGHDT and CDR2 as YNNKEL (reference sequence). The CDR3 sequence is CASSPTRGSGGRTDTQYF. The CDR3 DNA follows: TGTGCCAGCAGCCCGACTAGGGGGAGCGGGGGGCGCACAGATACGCAGTATTTT.

This rearrangement joins TRBV3-1 to TRBJ2-1; 10 bases are a match to TRBD2. V gave up 6 bases and J gave up 6 bases; unmatched junction bases: 11. The germline gives CDR1 LGHDT, CDR2 YNNKEL (reference sequence). The CDR3 length is 16 residues. The CDR3: CASSPWGSGGANEQFF. The CDR3 bases are TGTGCCAGCAGTCCCTGGGGGAGCGGGGGGGCCAATGAGCAGTTCTTC.

CDR3 protein: CASSQDGDQETQYF. The CDR3 coding sequence is TGTGCCAGCAGCCAGGACGGTGATCAAGAGACCCAGTACTTC. This chain connects TRBV7-9 to TRBJ2-5; no firm D call. CDR1 is SEHNR and CDR2 is FQNEAQ in the germline V gene (reference sequence). V lost 5 bases, J lost 2 bases, and 12 bases lay in between. The CDR3 covers 14 residues.

The chain combines TRBV6-5 with TRBJ1-2; D not certain. The length of the CDR3 is 15 residues. Germline V gene data show CDR1 as MNHEY and CDR2 as SVGAGI. Trimming took 0 bases from V and 4 from J, leaving 12 bases between them. The CDR3 bases are TGTGCCAGCAGTTACTCGGCCTCATTACGCTATGGCTACACCTTC. Translating gives CASSYSASLRYGYTF.

V is TRBV13 and J is TRBJ1-2; TRBD1 might be the D (5 bases). The CDR3 is 14 residues long. V dropped 1 base and J dropped 8 bases, with 14 bases sitting between them. Germline-derived CDR1 and CDR2 are PRHDT and FYEKMQ (reference sequence). The CDR3 region is CASSLVGGTGGYTF. The CDR3, as DNA: TGTGCCAGCAGCTTAGTTGGGGGGACTGGGGGCTACACCTTC.

This chain uses TRBV15 with TRBJ2-3; 8 nucleotides match TRBD2. The CDR3 is 15 residues long. V trimming: 3 bases; J trimming: 2 bases; junction bases outside the gene matches: 4. CDR1 and CDR2 from the germline V gene are LNHNV and YYDKDF (reference sequence). CDR3 DNA sequence: TGTGCCACCAGCAGCCAGCGGGGGTCCACAGATACGCAGTATTTT. Protein product: CATSSQRGSTDTQYF.

J is TRBJ2-2 and V is TRBV12-3 or TRBV12-4; no clear D. V lost 3 bases, J lost 7 bases, and 3 bases lay in between. CDR3 length equals 11 residues. This chain's CDR3 is CASSFGGELFF. The CDR3 nucleotides are TGTGCCAGCAGTTTTGGCGGGGAGCTGTTTTTT.

V is TRBV27 and J is TRBJ2-3; D gene uncertain. V gave up 2 bases and J gave up 6 bases, with 9 bases separating them. The CDR3 is made up of 13 amino acids. Germline V gives CDR1 MNHEY, CDR2 SMNVEV (reference sequence). The CDR3 sequence is CASSLRWSDTQYF. In DNA, the CDR3 is TGTGCCAGCAGTTTAAGGTGGTCTGATACGCAGTATTTT.

The gene calls are TRBV12-3 or TRBV12-4 and TRBJ1-2, with a tentative D call TRBD1 (6 bases). CDR3 size: 14 residues. Trimming took off 7 bases at V and 5 bases at J, with 17 bases between the two ends. The CDR3 region is CASTSRGHEYGYTF. The CDR3 nucleotides read TGTGCCAGCACCTCAAGGGGACACGAATATGGCTACACCTTC.

The chain joins TRBV6-1 to TRBJ2-5, with 7 bases matching TRBD1. With 6 bases clipped from V and 5 bases from J, the junction kept 9 bases outside the gene matches. In germline, CDR1 is MNHNS, CDR2 SASEGT. The CDR3 loop spans 14 amino acids. This chain's CDR3 is CASRAQGLLETQYF. The CDR3 DNA sequence: TGTGCCAGCAGAGCACAGGGGTTGTTGGAGACCCAGTACTTC.

The chain employs TRBV6-1 and TRBJ1-5; no reliable D call. Germline lookup yields CDR1 MNHNS and CDR2 SASEGT. The CDR3 covers 13 residues. V dropped 5 bases and J dropped 3 bases, with 8 bases sitting between them. CDR3 residues: CASSTAYNQPQHF. As DNA, the CDR3 is TGTGCCAGCAGTACAGCTTACAATCAGCCCCAGCATTTT.

CDR3 region: CASLRAGSSEKLFF. The CDR3 nucleotides are TGTGCCAGCCTCAGGGCCGGCTCATCGGAAAAACTGTTTTTT. V is TRBV2 and J is TRBJ1-4; tentatively, D is TRBD1 (5 bases). The CDR3 consists of 14 residues. The V end was cut by 8 bases, the J end by 8 bases, with 18 bases between. In germline, CDR1 is SNHLY, CDR2 FYNNEI.

V gene TRBV20-1 combines with J gene TRBJ2-7, with 9 bases matching TRBD2. The CDR3 contains 13 residues. The germline CDR1 and CDR2 sequences are DFQATT and SNEGSKA (reference sequence). Losses at the gene ends were 3 bases for V and 3 bases for J; bases not matched to a gene: 3. The CDR3: CSASTSGFYEQYF. CDR3 bases: TGCAGTGCTAGTACTAGCGGGTTCTACGAGCAGTACTTC.

This chain uses TRBV6-6 with TRBJ2-7; maybe TRBD2 (7 bases). CDR1 is MNHNY, CDR2 SVGAGI, per germline (reference sequence). V lost 2 bases and J lost 7, with 12 bases in between. The CDR3 is made up of 13 amino acids. The CDR3 here is CASSYPKGGEQYF. The CDR3 region has the DNA TGTGCCAGCAGTTACCCAAAGGGGGGGGAGCAGTACTTC.

The chain uses TRBV2 and TRBJ2-5; 7 positions match TRBD1. CDR1 and CDR2 (germline): SNHLY, FYNNEI. The CDR3 consists of 17 residues. V dropped 3 bases and J dropped 1; count of bases not matched to a gene: 11. The CDR3 DNA reads TGTGCCAGCAGTGAGGATGAACAGGGGTGGACCCAAGAGACCCAGTACTTC. This codes for CASSEDEQGWTQETQYF. Based on the CDR3 plus reference TRBV2 and TRBJ2-5, the full variable domain is EPEVTQTPSHQVTQMGQEVILRCVPISNHLYFYWYRQILGQKVEFLVSFYNNEISEKSEIFDDQFSVERPDGSNFTLKIRSTKLEDSAMYFCASSEDEQGWTQETQYFGPGTRLLVL.

V and J are TRBV5-4 and TRBJ2-5, with 10 bases lining up with TRBD1. CDR1 and CDR2 from the germline V gene are SGHNT and YYREEE (reference sequence). There are 17 residues in the CDR3. With V trimmed by 0 bases and J by 4 bases, 9 bases remained unmatched. CDR3 in amino acids: CASSLVGTGEVLETQYF. The CDR3 nucleotides read TGTGCCAGCAGCTTGGTGGGGACAGGGGAAGTTTTAGAGACCCAGTACTTC.

V gene TRBV2 combines with J gene TRBJ2-5; 8 bases match TRBD2. CDR1 and CDR2 from the germline V gene are SNHLY and FYNNEI. The CDR3 is 18 residues long. Germline trimming cut 1 base from V and 5 bases from J; bases unmatched to any gene: 15. CDR3 region: CASSEGGARGGPGETQYF. CDR3 nucleotides: TGTGCCAGCAGTGAAGGTGGAGCTCGGGGGGGCCCCGGGGAGACCCAGTACTTC.

The rearrangement uses TRBV5-6 and TRBJ2-1; D is uncertain. Germline CDR1 SGHDT, CDR2 YYEEEE. This CDR3 has 15 residues. V shed 0 bases and J shed 5 bases, with 12 bases lying between them. The CDR3 DNA reads as TGTGCCAGCAGCTTGGGGCCCGGCCCTAACAATGAGCAGTTCTTC. Translated: CASSLGPGPNNEQFF.

This sequence joins TRBV20-1 and TRBJ2-5; 7 bases agree with TRBD1. Germline V gene data show CDR1 as DFQATT and CDR2 as SNEGSKA (reference sequence). The CDR3 has 14 residues. J was trimmed by 5 bases and V by 0 bases; bases with no gene match: 6. The CDR3 DNA reads as TGCAGTGCTAGAGATATCCCCAGGGGGGAGACCCAGTACTTC. Residues: CSARDIPRGETQYF.

The rearrangement links TRBV2 to TRBJ2-1, with 10 bases matching TRBD2. The V and J ends lost 1 base and 4 bases, in that order; junction bases with no gene match: 7. CDR1 is SNHLY and CDR2 is FYNNEI in the germline V gene. The CDR3 contains 17 residues. The CDR3 loop is CASSEGLAGDYYNEQFF. For the CDR3, the DNA is TGTGCCAGCAGTGAAGGCCTAGCGGGGGACTATTACAATGAGCAGTTCTTC.

A note on this clonotype: No DNA is shown, since the ends of the CDR3 on it are uncertain; the CDR3 is the one TCRdb lists. J is TRBJ2-5 and V is TRBV20-1; the table's D call, TRBD1, was not checked against the DNA. Germline V gene data show CDR1 as DFQATT and CDR2 as SNEGSKA (reference sequence). With termini counted, the CDR3 has 13 amino acids. The CDR3 protein is CSARVGVGAAEYF.

V and J are TRBV24-1 and TRBJ1-5; no firm D call. This CDR3 is built from 14 residues. Germline CDR1 reads KGHDR; CDR2 reads SFDVKD. Trimming stripped 4 bases from V and 3 bases from J, with 9 bases between. CDR3 sequence (DNA): TGTGCCACCAGTGACCCGGAGCACAATCAGCCCCAGCATTTT. This gives the protein CATSDPEHNQPQHF.

The rearrangement links TRBV13 to TRBJ2-7, with 10 positions matching TRBD2. The CDR3 consists of 17 residues. The germline V gene encodes CDR1 PRHDT and CDR2 FYEKMQ (reference sequence). J was trimmed by 0 bases and V by 7 bases; bases with no gene match: 12. The CDR3 protein is CASTTAGGDDSSYEQYF. CDR3 DNA sequence: TGTGCCAGCACCACAGCGGGGGGGGATGATAGCTCCTACGAGCAGTACTTC.

The V call is TRBV5-1, the J call TRBJ1-1, with no clear D. Per the germline V gene, CDR1 is SGHRS and CDR2 is YFSETQ. The CDR3 loop spans 15 amino acids. V was shortened by 0 bases and J by 0 bases, with 9 bases between the two germline ends. CDR3 amino acids: CASSLGRNMNTEAFF. The CDR3 bases are TGCGCCAGCAGCTTGGGCAGGAACATGAACACTGAAGCTTTCTTT.

This chain joins TRBV12-3 or TRBV12-4 and TRBJ1-1; D is undetermined. V dropped 5 bases and J dropped 2 bases, with 9 bases sitting between them. The CDR3 contains 13 residues. CDR3 in amino acids: CASSDTLNTEAFF. The CDR3 DNA reads as TGTGCCAGCAGTGACACTTTAAACACTGAAGCTTTCTTT.